These 27 T cell receptor beta chains were sequenced from one sample in a study of PD-1 blockade in classical Hodgkin lymphoma. Time point given: cycle 4 day 1 (C4D1), after around six weeks of nivolumab. Every single patient, without exception, relapsed after autologous stem cell transplantation, and brentuximab vedotin exposure varied. TCRdb's copy holds only in-frame clones and misses some; the assay was immunoSEQ multiplex PCR. The repertoire holds about 21,000 clones, with approximately 80% as singletons. The sample was peripheral blood mononuclear cells (PBMCs), taken before the fourth cycle of nivolumab. These receptors were taken from a human donor with classical Hodgkin lymphoma.

The chain joins TRBV7-3 to TRBJ2-3; TRBD2 matches 7 bases. The trim removed 0 bases at V and 6 bases at J, leaving 3 bases unmatched. The CDR3 runs 14 residues. CDR1 SGHTA and CDR2 FQGTGA come from the germline V gene. The CDR3 DNA reads TGTGCCAGCAGCTTAACTGCCGGGAGGGATACGCAGTATTTT. Translating gives CASSLTAGRDTQYF. Using reference TRBV7-3 and TRBJ2-3 for the parts outside the CDR3, the full variable domain is GAGVSQTPSNKVTEKGKYVELRCDPISGHTALYWYRQSLGQGPEFLIYFQGTGAADDSGLPNDRFFAVRPEGSVSTLKIQRTERGDSAVYLCASSLTAGRDTQYFGPGTRLTVL.

The J gene is TRBJ1-1, the V gene TRBV2; a possible D gene is TRBD1 (5 bases). The CDR3 extends over 14 amino acids. V lost 6 bases and J lost 2, with 13 bases in between. The germline CDR1 and CDR2 sequences are SNHLY and FYNNEI. This CDR3 reads CASRAGRANTEAFF. Written as DNA, the CDR3 is TGTGCCAGCAGGGCGGGACGGGCCAACACTGAAGCTTTCTTT.

CDR3 DNA sequence: TGTGCCAATTACAGCGTCAATCAGCCCCAGCATTTT. The encoded protein is CANYSVNQPQHF. The chain is built from TRBV10-3 and TRBJ1-5; D is unclear. There are 12 residues in the CDR3. CDR1 and CDR2 (germline): ENHRY, SYGVKD. Between the trimmed V and J ends, which lost 10 bases and 3 bases, there was a span of 10 bases.

V is TRBV19 and J is TRBJ2-5; TRBD1 aligns across 8 bases. J gave up 4 bases and V 4 bases, and 8 bases lay outside the gene matches. The V gene's germline CDR1 is LNHDA and CDR2 SQIVND (reference sequence). The CDR3 has 15 residues. The CDR3 reads CASSTGTGSGETQYF. The CDR3 region has the DNA TGTGCCAGTAGTACCGGGACAGGTTCGGGAGAGACCCAGTACTTC.

V gene TRBV29-1 combines with J gene TRBJ2-5; 7 nucleotides agree with TRBD2. Germline V gives CDR1 SQVTM, CDR2 ANQGSEA. V shed 4 bases, J shed 3 bases, and the junction held 2 bases outside the gene matches. The CDR3 has 12 amino acids. The CDR3 is CSVVGREETQYF. The CDR3 nucleotides read TGCAGCGTTGTTGGGAGGGAAGAGACCCAGTACTTC.

This clone was seen a few times. V is TRBV9 and J is TRBJ1-2; 7 positions match TRBD1. CDR3 length equals 16 residues. Trimming at V came to 2 bases and at J to 4 bases, leaving 11 bases not matched to a gene. Germline CDR1 and CDR2: SGDLS and YYNGEE. The CDR3 region has the DNA TGTGCCAGCAGCGTGTTCGACAGGGTGGGTGTCTATGGCTACACCTTC. It yields the protein CASSVFDRVGVYGYTF.

The chain combines TRBV18 with TRBJ1-4; D is unclear. The CDR3 loop spans 16 amino acids. CDR1 is KGHSH, CDR2 LQKENI, per germline. Trimming left V 0 bases short and J 4 bases short, with 12 bases between. Here the CDR3 DNA reads TGTGCCAGCTCACCACCGTTTCGGCAGAGTAATGAAAAACTGTTTTTT. Amino acids: CASSPPFRQSNEKLFF.

This rearrangement joins TRBV2 to TRBJ1-2; the match to TRBD1 covers 7 bases. V was clipped by 6 bases and J by 8 bases; unmatched bases: 12. The germline CDR1 and CDR2 sequences are SNHLY and FYNNEI. The CDR3 spans 14 residues. The DNA for the CDR3 is TGTGCCAGCAGGGGGGCCGACAGGGCTGGCGGCTACACCTTC. This sequence encodes CASRGADRAGGYTF.

The rearrangement links TRBV19 to TRBJ2-2, with D unresolved. Germline V gives CDR1 LNHDA, CDR2 SQIVND (reference sequence). Trimming removed 8 bases from V and 7 bases from J, with 14 bases in between. The CDR3 spans 13 residues. This CDR3 reads CASADSFSGELFF. CDR3 nucleotide sequence: TGTGCCAGTGCTGACTCATTCAGCGGGGAGCTGTTTTTT.

This chain uses TRBV7-2 with TRBJ2-3, with 9 bases fitting TRBD1. The CDR3 runs 14 residues. Germline CDR1 and CDR2: SGHTA and FQGNSA. Trimming took 9 bases from V and 2 from J; bases not matched to a gene: 6. For the CDR3, the DNA is TGTGCCAGAGCTGGGACAGGGTACACAGATACGCAGTATTTT. It encodes CARAGTGYTDTQYF.

The rearrangement joins TRBV6-5 to TRBJ2-7, with D possibly TRBD2 on 5 matching bases. Germline V gene lookup returns CDR1 MNHEY and CDR2 SVGAGI. Trimming removed 2 bases from V and 3 bases from J, with 8 bases in between. The CDR3 consists of 13 residues. In DNA form, the CDR3 reads TGTGCCAGCAGTTACGAGGGCAGCTACGAGCAGTACTTC. Encoded protein: CASSYEGSYEQYF.

This clone was counted between two and nine times. The CDR3 DNA sequence: TGTGCCAGCAGCATAGCCCAAGGGACACACTATGGCTACACCTTC. This sequence encodes CASSIAQGTHYGYTF. The chain is built from TRBV6-5 and TRBJ1-2, with D possibly matching TRBD1 (6 bases). In germline, CDR1 is MNHEY, CDR2 SVGAGI. CDR3 size: 15 residues. Trimming left V 6 bases short and J 3 bases short, with 17 bases between.

The chain couples TRBV19 to TRBJ2-7, with 8 bases matching TRBD1. V shed 4 bases, J shed 2 bases, and the junction held 4 bases outside the gene matches. The CDR3 is 14 residues long. From germline, CDR1 is LNHDA and CDR2 SQIVND (reference sequence). The CDR3 DNA is TGTGCCAGTAGTACAACAGGGGGTCCCTACGAGCAGTACTTC. This gives the protein CASSTTGGPYEQYF.

The rearrangement joins TRBV27 to TRBJ2-2; TRBD2 agrees at 7 bases. Germline V gene data show CDR1 as MNHEY and CDR2 as SMNVEV (reference sequence). The CDR3 spans 12 residues. V trimming: 5 bases; J trimming: 6 bases; junction bases outside the gene matches: 0. The CDR3 DNA follows: TGTGCCAGCAGTCGGGGGGCCGGGGAGCTGTTTTTT. Its protein is CASSRGAGELFF.

About this clone itself: An end of the junction does not agree with germline; a read error may underlie this. The gene calls are TRBV7-8 and TRBJ1-6; 8 bases line up with TRBD1. The CDR3 covers 15 residues. CDR1 is SGHVS and CDR2 is FQNEAQ in the germline V gene. DNA for the CDR3: TGTGCCGGCAGCGCCCGACAGGGGCCACGCATCCCCCTCCACTTT. Encoded protein: CAGSARQGPRIPLHF.

The chain links TRBV18 to TRBJ2-1; 10 bases line up with TRBD2. The CDR3 spans 16 residues. Germline values: CDR1 KGHSH, CDR2 LQKENI. The V gene end was trimmed by 5 bases and the J gene end by 4 bases; junction bases not matched to a gene: 8. As DNA, the CDR3 is TGTGCCAGCTCAGGGACTAGCGCGGGGGAATACAATGAGCAGTTCTTC. This codes for CASSGTSAGEYNEQFF. Filled out from reference TRBV18 and TRBJ2-1, the complete variable domain reads NAGVMQNPRHLVRRRGQEARLRCSPMKGHSHVYWYRQLPEEGLKFMVYLQKENIIDESGMPKERFSAEFPKEGPSILRIQQVVRGDSAAYFCASSGTSAGEYNEQFFGPGTRLTVL.

In this sample, this clone turned up a few times. The chain joins TRBV6-5 to TRBJ2-5; D not resolved. V lost 2 bases to trimming and J lost 4 bases, with 14 bases between them. CDR3 length: 15 amino acids. CDR1 and CDR2 from the germline V gene are MNHEY and SVGAGI. The DNA for the CDR3 is TGTGCCAGCAGTTACACCTCCACTTCCGGAGAGACCCAGTACTTC. Translating gives CASSYTSTSGETQYF.

V usage is TRBV5-1 and J usage is TRBJ1-6; 9 nucleotides align to TRBD1. Per the germline V gene, CDR1 is SGHRS and CDR2 is YFSETQ. This CDR3 region has 14 residues. J was trimmed by 8 bases and V by 5 bases; bases with no gene match: 5. CDR3 DNA sequence: TGCGCCAGCAGGGACCGGACAGGGGATTCACCCCTCCACTTT. It encodes CASRDRTGDSPLHF.

This clone was seen more than once but under ten times. The chain joins TRBV5-1 to TRBJ1-6; D uncertain. Germline CDR1 SGHRS, CDR2 YFSETQ. Trimming pared 0 bases from V and 10 bases from J, leaving 11 bases between. The CDR3 covers 14 residues. The CDR3 sequence is CASSLGQSRSPLHF. The CDR3, as DNA: TGCGCCAGCAGCTTGGGTCAGTCCAGATCACCCCTCCACTTT.

This clone was observed once. V and J are TRBV30 and TRBJ2-7; TRBD1 matches at 10 bases. This CDR3 region has 15 residues. The ends lost 5 bases at V and 9 bases at J; junction bases unmatched: 16. From germline, CDR1 is GTSNPN and CDR2 SVGIG (reference sequence). The CDR3 spells CAWGDRGRLFLGQYF. CDR3 DNA sequence: TGTGCCTGGGGGGACAGGGGCCGGCTATTCCTAGGGCAGTACTTC.

The chain links TRBV19 to TRBJ1-1; 11 bases map to TRBD1. Germline V gene lookup returns CDR1 LNHDA and CDR2 SQIVND (reference sequence). The CDR3 runs to 18 residues. Trimming took 2 bases from V and 0 from J; bases not matched to a gene: 8. CDR3 coding DNA: TGTGCCAGTAGTATAAGGACAGGGGGCGCCGGGATGAACACTGAAGCTTTCTTT. Translated: CASSIRTGGAGMNTEAFF.

J is TRBJ2-5 and V is TRBV19; perhaps TRBD2 as D (6 bases). The CDR3 consists of 13 residues. Trimming removed 3 bases at V and 2 bases at J, with 7 bases between. From germline, CDR1 is LNHDA and CDR2 SQIVND (reference sequence). CDR3 amino acids: CASSILAQETQYF. In DNA, the CDR3 is TGTGCCAGTAGTATCCTAGCGCAAGAGACCCAGTACTTC.

This clone was counted a single time. The gene calls are TRBV5-4 and TRBJ2-5, with D hard to call. The germline V gene has CDR1 SGHNT and CDR2 YYREEE (reference sequence). The germline V and J ends were trimmed by 4 bases and 2 bases, with 12 bases remaining between them. CDR3 length: 14 amino acids. CDR3 protein: CASSPRRRQETQYF. The CDR3 DNA reads as TGTGCCAGCAGCCCCCGACGGCGGCAAGAGACCCAGTACTTC.

This clone was observed once. The rearrangement uses TRBV7-9 and TRBJ2-5; a possible D gene is TRBD1 (5 bases). Trimming cost V 1 base and J 0 bases, with 6 bases left between them. This CDR3 spans 14 amino acids. Germline loops: CDR1 SEHNR, CDR2 FQNEAQ (reference sequence). CDR3 loop: CASSLGQYQETQYF. The CDR3 DNA reads as TGTGCCAGCAGCTTAGGACAGTACCAAGAGACCCAGTACTTC.

This clone was counted a few times. The chain carries TRBV2 and TRBJ2-1; weak D call: TRBD1 (6 bases). The CDR3 consists of 16 residues. Germline V gene lookup returns CDR1 SNHLY and CDR2 FYNNEI. Deletions cut 7 bases from V and 5 bases from J, with 21 bases between. The CDR3 protein is CASIGTALGANNEQFF. Written as DNA, the CDR3 is TGTGCCAGCATAGGTACGGCGCTGGGGGCGAACAATGAGCAGTTCTTC.

The CDR3 sequence: CASSLDPGLVKTQYF. In nucleotides, the CDR3 is TGTGCCAGCAGCTTGGATCCGGGCCTGGTAAAGACCCAGTACTTC. The J gene is TRBJ2-5, the V gene TRBV5-4, with unresolved D. Germline CDR1 SGHNT, CDR2 YYREEE (reference sequence). CDR3 length: 15 residues. The ends were cut back, 0 bases at V and 6 bases at J, with 15 bases in the middle.

This clone has a single count. The rearrangement links TRBV10-3 to TRBJ1-5; the D gene is possibly TRBD1 (5 bases). Deletions cut 3 bases from V and 6 bases from J, with 12 bases between. This CDR3 contains 14 residues. Germline values: CDR1 ENHRY, CDR2 SYGVKD. CDR3 residues: CAISEMGGGQPQHF. The DNA of the CDR3 is TGTGCCATCAGTGAAATGGGGGGGGGTCAGCCCCAGCATTTT.